Presented here are 7 T cell receptor beta chains from one specimen sequenced in a study of blood T cell repertoires in COVID-19 (dated by TCRdb to between 2020 and 2021). Libraries were constructed by the immunoSEQ multiplex PCR assay. This immuneACCESS table, as held by TCRdb, lists in-frame sequences with V and J called but not all clones. Of the missing ones, under half trace to an unresolved V gene in checked studies; the others have no known cause. The sample profile shows around 120,000 clones; almost 90% of them were found once. Together, the top ten hold 3.5% to 4% of the sample. Sequencing was carried out using peripheral blood. These receptors originate from an older woman with COVID-19, enrolled during active disease.

This clone showed up just once. The genes are TRBV14 and TRBJ2-7; the D is unclear. Germline V gene sequence: CDR1 SGHDN, CDR2 FVKESK. The CDR3 loop spans 13 amino acids. The V end was cut by 1 base, the J end by 1 base, with 5 bases between. DNA for the CDR3: TGTGCCAGCAGCCAAGGAACATCCTACGAGCAGTACTTC. Its translation: CASSQGTSYEQYF.

The gene calls are TRBV19 and TRBJ1-2, with D tentatively TRBD1 (5 bases). V lost 6 bases and J lost 3, with 17 bases in between. Germline V lookup: CDR1 LNHDA, CDR2 SQIVND (reference sequence). This CDR3 contains 15 residues. CDR3 residues: CASSSGGDGYYGYTF. The CDR3, as DNA: TGTGCCAGTAGCTCCGGGGGGGACGGATACTATGGCTACACCTTC.

The chain has TRBV4-2 and TRBJ2-3; D gene ambiguous. Germline CDR1 and CDR2: LGHNA and YNFKEQ. The CDR3 is made up of 14 amino acids. The germline V and J ends were trimmed by 0 bases and 3 bases, with 7 bases remaining between them. The CDR3 loop reads CASSQDWRTDTQYF. CDR3 nucleotides: TGTGCCAGCAGCCAAGATTGGCGGACAGATACGCAGTATTTT.

The rearrangement joins TRBV3-1 (or the pseudogene TRBV3-2) to TRBJ1-2, with TRBD1 matching 7 bases. The CDR3 is 14 amino acids. Unmatched junction bases numbered 4, after V lost 6 bases and J lost 0 bases. In germline, CDR1 is LGHDT, CDR2 YNNKEL (reference sequence). CDR3 amino acids: CASREQGTNYGYTF. The CDR3 DNA is TGTGCCAGCAGAGAACAGGGGACTAACTATGGCTACACCTTC.

This clone showed up just once. The chain joins TRBV5-1 to TRBJ2-5; possible D gene TRBD2, 6 bases. The germline gives CDR1 SGHRS, CDR2 YFSETQ. The ends were cut back, 0 bases at V and 7 bases at J, with 10 bases in the middle. This CDR3 has 13 residues. The CDR3 loop reads CASSLGGVGTQYF. The CDR3 DNA follows: TGCGCCAGCAGCTTGGGCGGGGTCGGGACCCAGTACTTC.

V usage is TRBV6-2 or TRBV6-3 and J usage is TRBJ2-7; 10 nucleotides agree with TRBD1. V trimming: 2 bases; J trimming: 2 bases; junction bases outside the gene matches: 3. CDR1 is MNHEY, CDR2 SVGEGT, per germline. The CDR3 is 15 amino acids. Here the CDR3 DNA reads TGTGCCAGCAGTTACGGGGGGACAGGGGCCTACGAGCAGTACTTC. This encodes CASSYGGTGAYEQYF.

The rearrangement links TRBV19 to TRBJ2-2; TRBD1 matches 8 bases. The CDR3 runs to 15 residues. CDR1 is LNHDA and CDR2 is SQIVND in the germline V gene (reference sequence). Losses at the gene ends were 6 bases for V and 6 bases for J; bases not matched to a gene: 9. CDR3 sequence (DNA): TGTGCCAGTAGGGACAGGGTTGAGTTAGCCGGGGAGCTGTTTTTT. Amino acid sequence: CASRDRVELAGELFF.